This T cell receptor beta chain was documented in a study of esophageal squamous cell carcinoma under preoperative chemotherapy. Study-wide background: Samples included peripheral blood T cells as well as tumor-infiltrating lymphocytes. Findings of the study overall: After paclitaxel-nedaplatin, abundant clones were more likely to contract than amplify. Tumor-infiltrating lymphocytes showed no significant post-chemotherapy TCR diversity increase, unlike peripheral T cells. After treatment, tumor-infiltrating lymphocytes apparently came partly from blood T cells.

Germline V gives CDR1 MNHNS, CDR2 SASEGT. The CDR3 sequence is 12 residues long. Regarding time point: after preoperative PTX-NDP chemotherapy. TCRdb reprocessed the PCR reads with MiXCR, giving one entry per CDR3 protein. The table has 34,000 or so distinct CDR3 sequences, around half seen once. Of note for this clonotype: Its antigen remains unknown.

The sequence was obtained from a human donor with esophageal squamous cell carcinoma. The donor label of this sample is uncertain. The material was obtained from a patient given preoperative chemotherapy. The chain is built from TRBV6-1 and TRBJ2-5; D is perhaps TRBD1 (6 bases). The J call could be wrong; TRBJ2-7 is a better fit for the DNA end. The CDR3 loop reads CASRGQPYEQYF. CDR3 in DNA: TGTGCCAGCAGGGGACAACCTTACGAGCAGTACTTC.